These 20 T cell receptor beta chains originate from one sample sequenced in a study of CD8+CD57+ T cells in acquired aplastic anemia. Profiles of TCR beta VDJ and CDR3 were generated from a genomic DNA template. Via MiXCR, TCRdb re-called the reads, giving one row per CDR3 protein. The sample has about 160,000 distinct CDR3 sequences; 40% to 50% are singletons. All patients picked for sequencing had shown, by flow cytometry, an expansion of CD8+CD57+ cells. Sequencing was carried out using sorted CD4+, CD8+, or CD8+CD57+ T cells (not recorded which) from PBMCs. The origin of the receptors is a human donor with aplastic anemia.

V usage is TRBV20-1 and J usage is TRBJ1-2; D is unclear. Germline CDR1 is DFQATT and CDR2 is SNEGSKA (reference sequence). The germline V and J ends were trimmed by 3 bases and 8 bases, with 16 bases remaining between them. The CDR3 sequence is 13 residues long. CDR3 in amino acids: CSARGNDERGYTF. The CDR3 coding sequence is TGCAGTGCTAGGGGGAATGACGAGAGGGGCTACACCTTC.

The V and J genes are TRBV12-3 or TRBV12-4 and TRBJ1-5; no clear D. V dropped 3 bases and J dropped 6 bases, with 3 bases sitting between them. The CDR3 runs to 11 residues. The CDR3 DNA is TGTGCCAGCAGTTTTGGTCAGCCCCAGCATTTT. Its protein product is CASSFGQPQHF.

This clonotype was picked up many times. The chain combines TRBV7-2 with TRBJ1-1; unclear D gene. V shed 5 bases and J shed 1 base, with 11 bases lying between them. CDR3 length: 14 residues. CDR1 SGHTA and CDR2 FQGNSA come from the germline V gene. The CDR3 coding sequence is TGTGCCAGCAGCCCGGCGCGGGAGAACACTGAAGCTTTCTTT. This encodes CASSPARENTEAFF.

This clonotype was seen only a few times. The chain carries TRBV28 and TRBJ2-2; D is undetermined. Trimming took off 2 bases at V and 5 bases at J, with 6 bases between the two ends. Germline values: CDR1 MDHEN, CDR2 SYDVKM. The CDR3 length is 13 residues. Here the CDR3 reads CASSLRVTGELFF. The CDR3, as DNA: TGTGCCAGCAGTTTACGAGTGACCGGGGAGCTGTTTTTT. Full variable domain (remainder filled in from reference TRBV28 and TRBJ2-2): DVKVTQSSRYLVKRTGEKVFLECVQDMDHENMFWYRQDPGLGLRLIYFSYDVKMKEKGDIPEGYSVSREKKERFSLILESASTNQTSMYLCASSLRVTGELFFGEGSRLTVL.

This clonotype was recorded many times. V is TRBV4-2 and J is TRBJ2-3; no firm D call. The CDR3 has 14 amino acids. The V end lost 1 base, the J end lost 3 bases, and 8 bases lay between the germline ends. Germline CDR1 LGHNA, CDR2 YNFKEQ. The CDR3 DNA reads TGTGCCAGCAGCCAAGCGGTCGGGACAGATACGCAGTATTTT. It translates to CASSQAVGTDTQYF.

V and J are TRBV19 and TRBJ1-1; the D gene is possibly TRBD1 (5 bases). Between the trimmed V and J ends, which lost 4 bases and 3 bases, there was a span of 9 bases. The germline V gene encodes CDR1 LNHDA and CDR2 SQIVND (reference sequence). The CDR3 has 13 residues. The chain's CDR3 is CASSSGGYTEAFF. CDR3 sequence (DNA): TGTGCCAGTAGTAGCGGGGGGTACACTGAAGCTTTCTTT.

The rearrangement links TRBV15 to TRBJ2-1; D remains ambiguous. Trimming took off 1 base at V and 6 bases at J, with 4 bases between the two ends. From germline, CDR1 is LNHNV and CDR2 YYDKDF (reference sequence). The CDR3 has 12 residues. CDR3 coding DNA: TGTGCCACCAGCAGAGCAGGCAATGAGCAGTTCTTC. It translates to CATSRAGNEQFF.

CDR3 loop: CASSSTGTEAFF. The CDR3 DNA sequence: TGTGCCAGCAGCTCGACAGGGACTGAAGCTTTCTTT. The chain uses TRBV7-8 and TRBJ1-1; 7 bases align to TRBD1. The CDR3 runs 12 residues. CDR1 is SGHVS, CDR2 FQNEAQ, per germline. V dropped 4 bases and J dropped 5; count of bases not matched to a gene: 1.

The chain employs TRBV6-2 or TRBV6-3 and TRBJ2-3, with 8 bases matching TRBD1. CDR1 is MNHEY, CDR2 SVGEGT, per germline. V dropped 3 bases and J dropped 5; count of bases not matched to a gene: 7. This CDR3 is 15 amino acids long. The chain's CDR3 is CASSYRTGWVDTQYF. CDR3 nucleotide sequence: TGTGCCAGCAGTTATCGGACAGGGTGGGTAGATACGCAGTATTTT.

Notes on this clonotype: The junction and the germline gene differ at one end; a read error may be behind it. CDR3 bases: TGCGGTGCTATTCTAGCTAACTTAGACGAGCAGTACTTC. It is translated as CGAILANLDEQYF. The chain has TRBV20-1 and TRBJ2-7, with a weak D call TRBD2 (5 bases). CDR1 and CDR2 (germline): DFQATT, SNEGSKA (reference sequence). CDR3 size: 13 residues.

This clonotype appeared many times. The chain links TRBV2 to TRBJ1-6, with 7 bases identical to TRBD1. This CDR3 region has 17 residues. The junction had 6 bases not matched to a gene; V was cut back by 4 bases and J by 0 bases. Germline V lookup: CDR1 SNHLY, CDR2 FYNNEI. The CDR3 region is CASSAGGMGSYNSPLHF. CDR3 nucleotide sequence: TGTGCCAGCAGTGCAGGGGGAATGGGCTCCTATAATTCACCCCTCCACTTT.

This clonotype has only a few counts. The chain couples TRBV2 to TRBJ1-1; possible D gene TRBD1, 5 bases. The CDR3 sequence is 13 residues long. V was shortened by 8 bases and J by 10 bases, with 20 bases between the two germline ends. Germline V gives CDR1 SNHLY, CDR2 FYNNEI. The CDR3 sequence: CASESTGSPGAFF. In DNA form, the CDR3 reads TGTGCCAGCGAGTCCACAGGATCCCCTGGAGCTTTCTTT.

This clonotype was observed a single time. The rearrangement joins TRBV7-9 to TRBJ2-7; no clear D. This CDR3 is built from 11 residues. Germline CDR1 reads SEHNR; CDR2 reads FQNEAQ (reference sequence). The CDR3: CALAVGDEQYF. DNA of the CDR3: TGTGCTCTGGCCGTCGGCGACGAGCAGTACTTC.

A word on this clonotype: At one end, the junction sequence differs from germline, possibly due to a read error. The J gene is TRBJ2-7, the V gene TRBV20-1; weak D call: TRBD2 (5 bases). The CDR3 totals 12 residues. Germline values: CDR1 DFQATT, CDR2 SNEGSKA (reference sequence). The CDR3 loop is CNASRTGCEQYF. CDR3 DNA sequence: TGCAATGCTAGTCGGACTGGCTGCGAGCAGTACTTC.

There are many counts of this clonotype. This rearrangement joins TRBV20-1 to TRBJ1-1; D unclear. Germline-derived CDR1 and CDR2 are DFQATT and SNEGSKA (reference sequence). The CDR3 sequence is 13 residues long. The CDR3 bases are TGCGGAGGTTGTGGCGCCGGGAACACTGAAGCTTTCTTT. Protein product: CGGCGAGNTEAFF.

This clonotype occurred a few times. V gene TRBV20-1 combines with J gene TRBJ2-3; TRBD2 matches at 8 bases. Trimming at V came to 3 bases and at J to 7 bases, leaving 6 bases not matched to a gene. The CDR3 length is 13 residues. Germline CDR1 and CDR2: DFQATT and SNEGSKA (reference sequence). CDR3 nucleotide sequence: TGCAGTGCTAGGGCTAGCGGGTCGAATACGCAGTATTTT. Its protein is CSARASGSNTQYF.

This chain uses TRBV6-1 with TRBJ2-3; D possibly corresponds to TRBD1 (6 bases). V gave up 6 bases and J gave up 6 bases, with 19 bases separating them. CDR1 and CDR2 from the germline V gene are MNHNS and SASEGT. The CDR3 sequence is 15 residues long. The DNA of the CDR3 is TGTGCCAGCAGCCGCGGACAGCCAACTGCGGATACGCAGTATTTT. Its translation is CASSRGQPTADTQYF.

The rearrangement joins TRBV20-1 to TRBJ2-7; TRBD1 matches 9 bases. Germline V CDR1 and CDR2: DFQATT, SNEGSKA (reference sequence). The CDR3 covers 13 residues. V lost 8 bases, J lost 0 bases, and 5 bases stayed unmatched. The CDR3 DNA is TGCAGTCCACAGACAGGGGGCTCCTACGAGCAGTACTTC. It yields the protein CSPQTGGSYEQYF.

This sequence joins TRBV4-1 and TRBJ1-1, with 8 bases lining up with TRBD1. V trimming: 0 bases; J trimming: 7 bases; junction bases outside the gene matches: 7. The CDR3 length is 15 residues. The germline CDR1 and CDR2 sequences are MGHRA and YSYEKL. CDR3 in amino acids: CASSQDSGTGSEAFF. DNA of the CDR3: TGCGCCAGCAGCCAAGATTCGGGGACAGGAAGTGAAGCTTTCTTT.

The CDR3 spells CASSLAGVIYNEQFF. CDR3 sequence (DNA): TGTGCCAGCAGCTTAGCGGGGGTAATTTACAATGAGCAGTTCTTC. The J gene is TRBJ2-1, the V gene TRBV7-2, with D tentatively TRBD1 or TRBD2 (5 bases each). This CDR3 spans 15 amino acids. Per the germline V gene, CDR1 is SGHTA and CDR2 is FQGNSA. V was clipped by 0 bases and J by 4 bases, with 10 bases between them.